The 9 T cell receptor beta chains below all came from one sample that was sequenced in a study of cytomegalovirus exposure and HLA in healthy donors. Primers for the PCR totalled 60 Vbeta and 13 Jbeta. The method was immunoSEQ multiplex PCR; TCRdb's version includes in-frame clones alone and lacks a portion of them. The table includes 90,000 to 140,000 clones, 76% detected once. Sequenced: PBMCs. These receptors were collected from a middle-aged man in good health and CMV-seropositive.

The chain has TRBV10-3 and TRBJ2-7; D perhaps matches TRBD2 (5 bases). Germline CDR1 ENHRY, CDR2 SYGVKD. Trimming shortened V by 2 bases and J by 1 base, and 12 bases separated the two germline ends. CDR3 length: 15 residues. CDR3 nucleotides: TGTGCCATCAGTGAGCCGACGCGGGTGTCCTACGAGCAGTACTTC. As protein: CAISEPTRVSYEQYF.

In its sample, this clone was seen a few times. V gene TRBV7-9 combines with J gene TRBJ1-2; a possible D gene is TRBD1 (6 bases). The V end was cut by 3 bases, the J end by 4 bases, with 6 bases between. Germline assignment: CDR1 SEHNR and CDR2 FQNEAQ (reference sequence). There are 12 residues in the CDR3. The CDR3 DNA reads TGTGCCAGCAGCTTGGACAGCTATGGCTACACCTTC. This gives the protein CASSLDSYGYTF.

The chain recombines TRBV5-1 with TRBJ1-1; D may be TRBD1 (6 bases). From germline, CDR1 is SGHRS and CDR2 YFSETQ. With 4 bases removed from V and 2 bases from J, the gap between germline ends came to 12 bases. This CDR3 has 14 residues. In DNA, the CDR3 is TGCGCCAGCAGCACACAAGGGGGTAACACTGAAGCTTTCTTT. Protein product: CASSTQGGNTEAFF.

The chain recombines TRBV9 with TRBJ1-3; maybe TRBD1 (5 bases). V lost 4 bases and J 0 bases, leaving 11 bases between the germline ends. CDR1 and CDR2 (germline): SGDLS, YYNGEE. This CDR3 spans 15 amino acids. CDR3 in amino acids: CASSQGSFSGNTIYF. CDR3 coding DNA: TGTGCCAGCAGCCAGGGTTCCTTCTCTGGAAACACCATATATTTT.

The rearrangement uses TRBV4-1 and TRBJ1-1; 9 nucleotides match TRBD1. CDR3 length: 14 amino acids. With V trimmed by 4 bases and J by 4 bases, 4 bases remained unmatched. Germline V gene data show CDR1 as MGHRA and CDR2 as YSYEKL. The CDR3 DNA is TGCGCCAGCAGCCCGAAGACAGGGGGCACTGAAGCTTTCTTT. It translates to CASSPKTGGTEAFF.

This clone was observed once. V and J are TRBV4-2 and TRBJ2-3; D ambiguous. V lost 6 bases and J 2 bases, leaving 9 bases between the germline ends. CDR3 length: 13 amino acids. The V gene's germline CDR1 is LGHNA and CDR2 YNFKEQ. The CDR3 region is CASSATDTDTQYF. In DNA, the CDR3 is TGTGCCAGCAGTGCCACTGACACAGATACGCAGTATTTT.

This chain uses TRBV6-5 with TRBJ1-5; TRBD1 matches at 7 bases. The CDR3 sequence is 14 residues long. Germline-derived CDR1 and CDR2 are MNHEY and SVGAGI. V lost 4 bases and J lost 7; bases outside the gene matches: 7. The CDR3 DNA is TGTGCCAGCAGTTCCGGACAGGACGGGCAGCCCCAGCATTTT. It yields the protein CASSSGQDGQPQHF.

The CDR3 nucleotides read TGTGCCAGTAAAGGGGGCAATGACAATCAGCCCCAGCATTTT. It translates to CASKGGNDNQPQHF. The chain uses TRBV19 and TRBJ1-5; TRBD1 aligns across 7 bases. V lost 7 bases to trimming and J lost 3 bases; unmatched junction nucleotides: 6. Germline values: CDR1 LNHDA, CDR2 SQIVND (reference sequence). The length of the CDR3 is 14 residues.

The rearrangement uses TRBV7-8 and TRBJ1-4; the match to TRBD1 covers 11 bases. The CDR3 spans 18 residues. Per germline, CDR1 SGHVS and CDR2 FQNEAQ. With 5 bases clipped from V and 6 bases from J, the junction kept 14 bases outside the gene matches. The chain's CDR3 is CASSQQEGTGGRHEKLFF. The DNA of the CDR3 is TGTGCCAGCAGCCAACAAGAAGGGACAGGGGGAAGGCATGAAAAACTGTTTTTT.